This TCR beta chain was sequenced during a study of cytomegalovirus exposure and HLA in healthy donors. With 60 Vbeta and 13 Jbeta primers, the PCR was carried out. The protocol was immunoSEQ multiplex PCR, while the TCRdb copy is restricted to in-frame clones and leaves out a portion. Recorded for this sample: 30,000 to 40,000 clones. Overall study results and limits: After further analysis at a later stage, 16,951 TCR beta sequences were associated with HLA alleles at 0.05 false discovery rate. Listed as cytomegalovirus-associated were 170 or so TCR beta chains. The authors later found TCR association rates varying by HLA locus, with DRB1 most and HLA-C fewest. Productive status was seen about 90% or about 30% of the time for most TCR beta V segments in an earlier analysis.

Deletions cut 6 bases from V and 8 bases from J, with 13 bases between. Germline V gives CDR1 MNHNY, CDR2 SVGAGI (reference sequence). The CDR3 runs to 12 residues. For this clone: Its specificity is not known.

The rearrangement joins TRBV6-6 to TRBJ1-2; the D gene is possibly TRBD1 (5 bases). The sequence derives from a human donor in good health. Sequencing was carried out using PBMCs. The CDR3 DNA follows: TGTGCCAGCAGCCTTGGGGGGGACGGCTACACCTTC. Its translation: CASSLGGDGYTF.